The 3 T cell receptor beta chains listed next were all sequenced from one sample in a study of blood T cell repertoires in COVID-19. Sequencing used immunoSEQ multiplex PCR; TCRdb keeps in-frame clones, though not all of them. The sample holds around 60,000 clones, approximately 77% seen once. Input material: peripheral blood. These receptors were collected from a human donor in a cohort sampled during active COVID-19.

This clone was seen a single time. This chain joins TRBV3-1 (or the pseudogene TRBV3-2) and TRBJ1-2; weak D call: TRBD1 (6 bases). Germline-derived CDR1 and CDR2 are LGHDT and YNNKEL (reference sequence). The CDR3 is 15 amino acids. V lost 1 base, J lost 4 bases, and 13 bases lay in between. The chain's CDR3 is CASSQGGTGTYGYTF. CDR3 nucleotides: TGTGCCAGCAGCCAAGGCGGAACAGGGACCTATGGCTACACCTTC.

Here the CDR3 DNA reads TGCGCCAGCAGCCAGGGGGAGATTGAAAAACTGTTTTTT. Residues: CASSQGEIEKLFF. This chain links TRBV10-2 with TRBJ1-4; 7 bases fit TRBD1. The CDR3 is made up of 13 amino acids. Germline V CDR1 and CDR2: WSHSY, SAAADI. Trimming at V came to 6 bases and at J to 7 bases, leaving 5 bases not matched to a gene.

DNA of the CDR3: TGTGCCAGCAGCTTACTTAGCGGGAGCCTCTCGAACACCGGGGAGCTGTTTTTT. As protein: CASSLLSGSLSNTGELFF. The chain has TRBV7-3 and TRBJ2-2, with TRBD2 identical over 9 bases. The CDR3 extends over 18 amino acids. Germline CDR1 reads SGHTA; CDR2 reads FQGTGA. The J segment lost 0 bases and the V segment lost 2 bases, leaving 7 bases of the junction unmatched. Combining the CDR3 with reference TRBV7-3 and TRBJ2-2 gives the whole variable domain GAGVSQTPSNKVTEKGKYVELRCDPISGHTALYWYRQSLGQGPEFLIYFQGTGAADDSGLPNDRFFAVRPEGSVSTLKIQRTERGDSAVYLCASSLLSGSLSNTGELFFGEGSRLTVL.